The rows below give T cell receptor beta chains drawn from one sample of a study of early T cells in non-severe SARS-CoV-2 infection. TCRdb re-called the 5' RACE reads with MiXCR, one entry per CDR3 protein. Of approximately 70,000 distinct CDR3 sequences listed, roughly 13% are singletons. Sequencing was carried out using whole blood. These receptors were obtained from an adult who was a healthcare worker with PCR-confirmed SARS-CoV-2 infection or an uninfected control (not recorded which). Both conserved end residues are part of each CDR3. Each record gives: CDR3 protein, CDR3 DNA, V gene, clone size, D gene, J gene, CDR3 length. The D gene is left open where the match is weak. Size is stated for part of the rows, as once, few or many counts, or as a class when the clone is expanded.

CDR3aa: CSANSNREEQYF
CDR3nt: TGCAGTGCTAATTCAAACAGGGAAGAGCAGTACTTC
v_gene: TRBV20-1
abundance: few
d_gene: .
j_gene: TRBJ2-7
len: 12

CDR3aa: CSAGTGSYEQYF
CDR3nt: TGCAGCGCGGGGACGGGCTCCTACGAGCAGTACTTC
v_gene: TRBV29-1
abundance: .
d_gene: .
j_gene: TRBJ2-7
len: 12

CDR3aa: CASSPRGDHSTDTQYF
CDR3nt: TGTGCCAGCTCACCAAGGGGGGACCATTCCACAGATACGCAGTATTTT
v_gene: TRBV18
abundance: few
d_gene: .
j_gene: TRBJ2-3
len: 16

CDR3aa: CSARTSYEQFF
CDR3nt: TGCAGTGCTCGGACTAGTTATGAGCAGTTCTTC
v_gene: TRBV20-1
abundance: .
d_gene: TRBD2
j_gene: TRBJ2-1
len: 11

CDR3aa: CASSYSATFTEAFF
CDR3nt: TGTGCCAGCAGTTACTCGGCGACGTTCACTGAAGCTTTCTTT
v_gene: TRBV6-2/TRBV6-3
abundance: .
d_gene: .
j_gene: TRBJ1-1
len: 14

CDR3aa: CASSGQGSYNEQFF
CDR3nt: TGTGCCAGCAGCGGACAGGGTTCCTACAATGAGCAGTTCTTC
v_gene: TRBV3-1
abundance: .
d_gene: TRBD1
j_gene: TRBJ2-1
len: 14

CDR3aa: CASSRSGGVLVDTQYF
CDR3nt: TGTGCCAGCAGTCGGAGCGGGGGGGTTTTAGTAGATACGCAGTATTTT
v_gene: TRBV5-4
abundance: few
d_gene: TRBD2
j_gene: TRBJ2-3
len: 16

CDR3aa: CASSAGHGYTF
CDR3nt: TGTGCCAGCAGTGCAGGACATGGCTACACCTTC
v_gene: TRBV9
abundance: few
d_gene: .
j_gene: TRBJ1-2
len: 11

CDR3aa: CASSQVGGSAGELFF
CDR3nt: TGTGCCAGCAGCCAAGTTGGCGGGAGCGCCGGGGAGCTGTTTTTT
v_gene: TRBV3-1
abundance: .
d_gene: TRBD2
j_gene: TRBJ2-2
len: 15

CDR3aa: CASSVSGPPTDTQYF
CDR3nt: TGTGCCAGCAGCGTGAGCGGACCGCCCACAGATACGCAGTATTTT
v_gene: TRBV9
abundance: .
d_gene: .
j_gene: TRBJ2-3
len: 15

CDR3aa: CASSFRRELFF
CDR3nt: TGTGCCAGCAGTTTCCGACGGGAGCTGTTTTTT
v_gene: TRBV28
abundance: few
d_gene: .
j_gene: TRBJ2-2
len: 11

CDR3aa: CSVIVVTSTDTQYF
CDR3nt: TGCAGCGTCATTGTAGTAACCTCCACAGATACGCAGTATTTT
v_gene: TRBV29-1
abundance: .
d_gene: .
j_gene: TRBJ2-3
len: 14

CDR3aa: CASSEEGYRTGYTF
CDR3nt: TGTGCCAGCAGTGAAGAAGGGTATAGGACGGGCTACACCTTC
v_gene: TRBV6-1
abundance: .
d_gene: .
j_gene: TRBJ1-2
len: 14

CDR3aa: CATSDYRVSSEQYF
CDR3nt: TGTGCCACCAGTGACTACAGGGTTTCCTCCGAGCAGTACTTC
v_gene: TRBV24-1
abundance: .
d_gene: .
j_gene: TRBJ2-7
len: 14

CDR3aa: CASSGTSGGAEQFF
CDR3nt: TGTGCCAGCAGTGGGACTAGCGGGGGGGCAGAGCAGTTCTTC
v_gene: TRBV25-1
abundance: few
d_gene: TRBD2
j_gene: TRBJ2-1
len: 14

CDR3aa: CASSQVGGADTQYF
CDR3nt: TGCGCCAGCAGCCAAGTTGGGGGGGCAGATACGCAGTATTTT
v_gene: TRBV4-3
abundance: few
d_gene: TRBD2
j_gene: TRBJ2-3
len: 14

CDR3aa: CSGGLADAIGTQYF
CDR3nt: TGCAGCGGGGGACTAGCGGACGCGATCGGGACCCAGTACTTC
v_gene: TRBV29-1
abundance: many
d_gene: TRBD2
j_gene: TRBJ2-5
len: 14

CDR3aa: CASSLADGSTDTQYF
CDR3nt: TGTGCCAGCAGCTTAGCGGACGGGAGCACAGATACGCAGTATTTT
v_gene: TRBV7-6
abundance: many
d_gene: .
j_gene: TRBJ2-3
len: 15

CDR3aa: CSARGQGPNYGYTF
CDR3nt: TGCAGTGCTAGAGGACAGGGTCCTAACTATGGCTACACCTTC
v_gene: TRBV20-1
abundance: .
d_gene: TRBD1
j_gene: TRBJ1-2
len: 14

CDR3aa: CSARVLQGPDSPLHF
CDR3nt: TGCAGTGCTAGAGTACTACAGGGACCAGATTCACCCCTCCACTTT
v_gene: TRBV20-1
abundance: .
d_gene: .
j_gene: TRBJ1-6
len: 15

CDR3aa: CASCTGWGELFF
CDR3nt: TGTGCCAGCTGTACCGGGTGGGGGGAGCTGTTTTTT
v_gene: TRBV28
abundance: .
d_gene: .
j_gene: TRBJ2-2
len: 12

CDR3aa: CASSPGTGYEQYF
CDR3nt: TGTGCCAGCAGCCCAGGGACAGGGTACGAGCAGTACTTC
v_gene: TRBV7-6
abundance: few
d_gene: TRBD1
j_gene: TRBJ2-7
len: 13

CDR3aa: CAWSRGQGGEKLFF
CDR3nt: TGTGCCTGGAGTAGAGGACAGGGAGGTGAAAAACTGTTTTTT
v_gene: TRBV30
abundance: many
d_gene: TRBD1
j_gene: TRBJ1-4
len: 14

CDR3aa: CASSFQGADKQFF
CDR3nt: TGCGCCAGCAGCTTCCAGGGGGCTGATAAGCAGTTCTTC
v_gene: TRBV5-1
abundance: few
d_gene: TRBD1
j_gene: TRBJ2-1
len: 13

CDR3aa: CASNGGRETQYF
CDR3nt: TGTGCCAGCAATGGGGGCCGAGAGACCCAGTACTTC
v_gene: TRBV2
abundance: .
d_gene: .
j_gene: TRBJ2-5
len: 12

CDR3aa: CASSGFGGETQYF
CDR3nt: TGCGCCAGCAGCGGGTTTGGAGGGGAGACCCAGTACTTC
v_gene: TRBV5-1
abundance: .
d_gene: .
j_gene: TRBJ2-5
len: 13

CDR3aa: CASRSLAAYEQYF
CDR3nt: TGTGCCAGCAGATCGCTAGCGGCGTACGAGCAGTACTTC
v_gene: TRBV6-1
abundance: .
d_gene: TRBD2
j_gene: TRBJ2-7
len: 13

CDR3aa: CASSPRPNGDTQYF
CDR3nt: TGTGCCAGCAGCCCCCGTCCCAACGGAGATACGCAGTATTTT
v_gene: TRBV21-1
abundance: many
d_gene: .
j_gene: TRBJ2-3
len: 14

CDR3aa: CASSLGAGPLSSYNEQFF
CDR3nt: TGTGCCAGCAGCTTAGGGGCAGGTCCCCTGAGCTCCTACAATGAGCAGTTCTTC
v_gene: TRBV7-6
abundance: few
d_gene: .
j_gene: TRBJ2-1
len: 18

CDR3aa: CAWSVTGRLPNEKLFF
CDR3nt: TGTGCCTGGAGTGTTACAGGGCGCCTCCCAAATGAAAAACTGTTTTTT
v_gene: TRBV30
abundance: few
d_gene: .
j_gene: TRBJ1-4
len: 16

CDR3aa: CASSSTGVYEQYF
CDR3nt: TGTGCCAGCAGCTCGACAGGGGTCTACGAGCAGTACTTC
v_gene: TRBV7-9
abundance: few
d_gene: TRBD1
j_gene: TRBJ2-7
len: 13

CDR3aa: CASRLAQGTNSPLHF
CDR3nt: TGTGCAAGTCGCTTAGCGCAAGGTACTAATTCACCCCTCCACTTT
v_gene: TRBV12-2
abundance: many
d_gene: .
j_gene: TRBJ1-6
len: 15

CDR3aa: CSASPSGREQFF
CDR3nt: TGCAGCGCCTCCCCGTCGGGGCGAGAGCAGTTCTTC
v_gene: TRBV29-1
abundance: many
d_gene: .
j_gene: TRBJ2-1
len: 12

CDR3aa: CATSQGGNIQYF
CDR3nt: TGTGCCACCAGCCAGGGCGGGAACATTCAGTACTTC
v_gene: TRBV24-1
abundance: few
d_gene: .
j_gene: TRBJ2-4
len: 12

CDR3aa: CSAELGSEQYF
CDR3nt: TGCAGTGCTGAGCTGGGTAGCGAGCAGTACTTC
v_gene: TRBV20-1
abundance: many
d_gene: .
j_gene: TRBJ2-7
len: 11

CDR3aa: CSASDPGLAGGRTDTQYF
CDR3nt: TGCAGTGCTTCAGACCCGGGACTAGCGGGGGGGCGGACAGATACGCAGTATTTT
v_gene: TRBV20-1
abundance: few
d_gene: TRBD2
j_gene: TRBJ2-3
len: 18

CDR3aa: CASSQPGVYWQFF
CDR3nt: TGTGCCAGCAGCCAACCCGGGGTGTATTGGCAGTTCTTC
v_gene: TRBV3-1
abundance: few
d_gene: .
j_gene: TRBJ2-1
len: 13